This entry features one TCR beta chain sequence. What it binds is not known. Within the sample, other DNA sequences also encode this same CDR3. 60 Vbeta and 13 Jbeta primers were used in PCR. Data came from immunoSEQ multiplex PCR; TCRdb stores just in-frame clones and leaves some out. The sample includes approximately 150,000 clones, around 75% of them seen just once. CDR3 length: 14 amino acids. The V gene lost 3 bases and the J gene lost 1 base, with 10 bases spanning the gap. The germline V gene encodes CDR1 MNHEY and CDR2 SMNVEV (reference sequence). The data derive from a study of cytomegalovirus exposure and HLA in healthy donors. Though probably carrying unrecorded immune exposures, donors were nominally healthy at sampling. Study-wide findings and caveats: Reportedly, HLA-A and HLA-B alleles of most subjects were accurately predicted from TCR beta. DRB1 showed the most TCR associations and HLA-C the fewest in a later analysis, as rates varied by HLA locus. A list of approximately 160 TCR beta chains associated with cytomegalovirus was given.

The TCR sequence derives from a man in his late teens or twenties in good health and CMV-seropositive. The chain joins TRBV27 to TRBJ2-7; TRBD1 might be the D (6 bases). Sequencing used PBMCs. CDR3: CASSLRGKSYEQYV. As DNA, the CDR3 is TGTGCCAGCAGTTTGAGGGGGAAATCCTACGAGCAGTACGTC.